This T cell receptor beta chain was identified during a study of T cell responses to AZD1222 COVID-19 vaccine (dated by TCRdb to about 2021). About the study as a whole: AZD1222 recipients whose second dose came at about 4 weeks and those whose second dose came at about 12 weeks were combined into one group, since spike-specific TCR depth and breadth did not differ between the two schedules. TCR sequencing was performed for some 250 trial participants, of whom 200 to 220 were given two doses of AZD1222 and 26 were given two doses of MenACWY control vaccine. Trial participants were enrolled into age subgroups of 18-55, 56-69 and 70-plus years, which contained 148, 28 and 57 TCR-sequenced participants, respectively.

The CDR3 regions of human TCRbeta chains were analyzed by immunosequencing. On the study's bioinformatics: TCRs in the repertoires were matched against a reference library of SARS-CoV-2-specific TCRs that had been generated with the MIRA antigen-specificity platform. Breadth was defined as the fraction of unique TCRs that were SARS-CoV-2-associated. Depth was defined as the fraction of total T cells that were SARS-CoV-2-associated. Each spike-specific TCR was assigned to its reactive spike region and to a CD4 or CD8 class using the MIRA data. Log10-transformed breadth and depth values were compared by one-way ANOVA with Sidak's multiple comparisons tests. What TCRdb holds here is the immuneACCESS table cut down to in-frame rearrangements. Part of the clones is not present; checked against another copy, under half of the missing clones reflect an unresolved V gene, and the others are unexplained. V and J calls and clone size are those listed in that table; D and trimming were worked out from the DNA. The sample profile shows 45,000 to 60,000 clones; approximately 86% of them were found once. The ten largest clones capture over 15% of the sample.

The intended sense of this specimen's time point label: baseline before first vaccination. Samples from vaccinated people were obtained from the UK trials COV001 and COV002, which included a single-blind randomized controlled phase 2/3 trial of AZD1222 (ChAdOx1 nCoV-19) in healthy adults. For TCRbeta chain sequencing, PBMC samples from trial participants were taken at day 0 and at day 28 after the second dose. Concerning this clone: This receptor's antigen is unknown. Within one base of it there is no much larger clone, and no base qualities were kept.

Results and caveats for the whole study, not just this receptor: After two AZD1222 doses, both the breadth and the depth of spike-specific TCRs were significantly higher than at day 0 and than in MenACWY recipients. The 56-69-year group was small, and its depth increase did not reach significance, likely because of low power. The vaccine-associated CD4 TCRs covered the entire spike protein, and the dominant responses fell in regions 160-218 and 743-854. Because no day 14 peak-response samples were available, the repertoires could be characterized only after the peak T cell response. Reportedly, almost half of the unique spike-specific TCRs recognized epitopes lying outside the regions that are mutated in the B.1.351 and B.1.1.7 variants. Conclusions about previously exposed vaccinees are limited, since just five to seven AZD1222 recipients were seropositive for SARS-CoV-2 at baseline. Most participants were white British and females outnumbered males, and the authors suggested that clonal diversity may have been underestimated.

The material was peripheral blood, obtained on day 0 of AZD1222 vaccination. The receptor was derived from an adult in good health.

For the CDR3, the sequence is CASLRGGLNTEAFF. The DNA sequence is TGTGCCTCCTTACGAGGGGGATTGAACACTGAAGCTTTCTTT. The chain is encoded by TRBV28 joined to TRBJ1-1; the D gene is possibly TRBD1, with 6 bases matching. The CDR3 contains 14 residues, cysteine and phenylalanine counted. Only the CDR3 DNA stays, 42 bases, in frame from base 1. CDR1 and CDR2 (MDHEN, SYDVKM) derive from the germline V gene. The junction shows trimming of 11 bases on V and 0 bases on J, plus 16 bases between the germline ends.